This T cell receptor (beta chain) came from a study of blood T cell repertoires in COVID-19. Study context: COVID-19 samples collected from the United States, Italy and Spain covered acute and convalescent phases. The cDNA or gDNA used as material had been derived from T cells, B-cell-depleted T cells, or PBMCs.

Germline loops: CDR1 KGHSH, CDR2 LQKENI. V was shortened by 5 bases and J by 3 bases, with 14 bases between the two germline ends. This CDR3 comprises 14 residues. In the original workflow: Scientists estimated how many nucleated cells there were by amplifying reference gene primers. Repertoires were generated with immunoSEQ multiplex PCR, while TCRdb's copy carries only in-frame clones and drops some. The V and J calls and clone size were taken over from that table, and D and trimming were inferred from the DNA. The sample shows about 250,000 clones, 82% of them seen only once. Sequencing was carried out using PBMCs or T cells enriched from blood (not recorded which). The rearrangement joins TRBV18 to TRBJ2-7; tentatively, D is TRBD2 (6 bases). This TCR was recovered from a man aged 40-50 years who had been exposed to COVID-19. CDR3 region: CASSAGNDFYEQYF. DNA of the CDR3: TGTGCCAGCTCAGCGGGAAATGATTTCTACGAGCAGTACTTC.